Detailed here is one TCR beta chain. The sample belongs to a study of cytomegalovirus exposure and HLA in healthy donors. On the study more broadly: Among the 300 to 500 genotyped donors, approximately 80% were placed in the Caucasian-associated ancestry cluster.

The study ran its PCR with 60 Vbeta and 13 Jbeta primers. Measured with immunoSEQ multiplex PCR; TCRdb has only the in-frame clones, and not every one. This sample yields 95,000 to 150,000 clones, of which approximately 72% are seen a single time; less than 2% belongs to the top ten. Trimming left V 0 bases short and J 5 bases short, with 11 bases between. CDR3 size: 14 residues. The germline V gene encodes CDR1 SGHDT and CDR2 YYEEEE. This chain links TRBV5-6 with TRBJ2-5, with D tentatively TRBD2 (5 bases). Input material: PBMCs. This sequence was found in a young man in good health and CMV-seronegative. The CDR3 protein is CASSLVPAAETQYF. The CDR3 DNA reads TGTGCCAGCAGCTTGGTTCCAGCGGCGGAGACCCAGTACTTC.